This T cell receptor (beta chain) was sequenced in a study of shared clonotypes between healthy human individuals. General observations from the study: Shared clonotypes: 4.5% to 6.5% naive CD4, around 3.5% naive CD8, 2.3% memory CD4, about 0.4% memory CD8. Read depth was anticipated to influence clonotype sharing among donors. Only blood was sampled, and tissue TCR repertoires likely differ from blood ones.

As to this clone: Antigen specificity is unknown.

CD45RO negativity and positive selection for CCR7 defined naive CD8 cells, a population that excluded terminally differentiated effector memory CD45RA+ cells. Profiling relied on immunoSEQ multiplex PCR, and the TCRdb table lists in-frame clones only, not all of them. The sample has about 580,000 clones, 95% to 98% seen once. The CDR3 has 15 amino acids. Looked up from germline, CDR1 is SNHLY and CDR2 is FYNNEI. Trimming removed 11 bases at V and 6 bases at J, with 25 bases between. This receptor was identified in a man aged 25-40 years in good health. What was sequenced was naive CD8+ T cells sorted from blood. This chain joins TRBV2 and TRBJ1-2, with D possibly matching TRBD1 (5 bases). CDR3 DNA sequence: TGTGCCGGTGATGAGGATTTCGGACAACCGGATGGCTACACCTTC. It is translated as CAGDEDFGQPDGYTF.